The 23 T cell receptor beta chains listed next were all sequenced from one sample in a study of PD-1 blockade in classical Hodgkin lymphoma. Brentuximab vedotin exposure varied, and every patient relapsed after autologous stem cell transplantation. Measured with immunoSEQ multiplex PCR; TCRdb has only the in-frame clones, and not every one. The top ten clones hold about 20% of a sample with tens of thousands of clones, roughly 89% of them seen once. The starting material was peripheral blood mononuclear cells (PBMCs), obtained at baseline. The receptor source for this set is a human donor with classical Hodgkin lymphoma.

The rearrangement uses TRBV18 and TRBJ2-7; no definite D call. Germline V gene lookup returns CDR1 KGHSH and CDR2 LQKENI. The CDR3 spans 12 residues. The V gene lost 3 bases and the J gene lost 6 bases, with 9 bases spanning the gap. The CDR3 bases are TGTGCCAGCTCACCGGGTCCAGCCGAGCAGTACTTC. It codes for CASSPGPAEQYF.

This clone was seen a handful of times. The chain employs TRBV6-1 and TRBJ2-7, with TRBD2 identical over 14 bases. The CDR3 runs to 14 residues. The trim removed 7 bases at V and 4 bases at J, leaving 3 bases unmatched. The germline gives CDR1 MNHNS, CDR2 SASEGT. CDR3 nucleotides: TGTGCCAGCAACCGACTAGCGGGAGGGTACGAGCAGTACTTC. It yields the protein CASNRLAGGYEQYF.

This clone was counted a single time. The rearrangement joins TRBV4-1 to TRBJ2-1, with 14 positions matching TRBD2. CDR1 and CDR2 from the germline V gene are MGHRA and YSYEKL. Trimming cost V 1 base and J 4 bases; bases outside gene matches: 6. CDR3 length: 18 amino acids. The CDR3 DNA reads TGCGCCAGCAGCCAAGGACTAGCGGGAGGGCGAGGTTACAATGAGCAGTTCTTC. Its protein product is CASSQGLAGGRGYNEQFF.

The CDR3 nucleotides read TGTGCCAGCAGCCAAGGAGAGACCAAAGACACAGATACGCAGTATTTT. This encodes CASSQGETKDTDTQYF. The chain links TRBV4-2 to TRBJ2-3; D remains ambiguous. Trimming stripped 1 base from V and 2 bases from J, with 13 bases between. The CDR3 has 16 residues. Germline CDR1 reads LGHNA; CDR2 reads YNFKEQ.

V and J are TRBV9 and TRBJ2-5; 11 bases match TRBD1. Germline V gives CDR1 SGDLS, CDR2 YYNGEE. V dropped 4 bases and J dropped 5; count of bases not matched to a gene: 7. The CDR3 covers 15 residues. The CDR3 DNA reads as TGTGCCAGCAGCTCCCGGACAGGGGGCGTTGAGACCCAGTACTTC. Translating it yields CASSSRTGGVETQYF.

The rearrangement uses TRBV6-6 and TRBJ2-1; TRBD2 matches 8 bases. Germline assignment: CDR1 MNHNY and CDR2 SVGAGI (reference sequence). After removal of 7 bases from V and 1 base from J, the junction contained 6 bases not matched to a gene. The CDR3 loop spans 15 amino acids. CDR3 sequence (DNA): TGTGCCAGCACTCCGGGACTAGGGTCCTACAATGAGCAGTTCTTC. Protein product: CASTPGLGSYNEQFF.

This clone appeared once. The chain carries TRBV20-1 and TRBJ1-2; no reliable D call. The CDR3 runs to 10 residues. Germline loops: CDR1 DFQATT, CDR2 SNEGSKA (reference sequence). V lost 3 bases and J lost 5, with 4 bases in between. The CDR3 nucleotides read TGCAGTGCTAGTTTGTATGGCTACACCTTC. Amino acids: CSASLYGYTF.

This clone was seen once. V gene TRBV7-9 combines with J gene TRBJ2-2; D is undetermined. Trimming stripped 8 bases from V and 1 base from J, with 11 bases between. This CDR3 has 14 amino acids. In germline, CDR1 is SEHNR, CDR2 FQNEAQ (reference sequence). CDR3 amino acids: CASVPALNTGELFF. The CDR3 DNA reads TGTGCCAGCGTACCAGCGCTGAACACCGGGGAGCTGTTTTTT.

This clone showed up just once. The chain uses TRBV20-1 and TRBJ2-1; TRBD1 agrees at 8 bases. The CDR3 consists of 11 residues. CDR1 and CDR2 (germline): DFQATT, SNEGSKA (reference sequence). V trimming: 5 bases; J trimming: 10 bases; junction bases outside the gene matches: 4. The DNA of the CDR3 is TGCAGTGCTCAGACAGGGGAAGAGCAGTTCTTC. It specifies CSAQTGEEQFF.

The V and J genes are TRBV6-5 and TRBJ2-7; D is unresolved. Trimming removed 2 bases from V and 0 bases from J, with 5 bases in between. CDR1 is MNHEY, CDR2 SVGAGI, per germline. This CDR3 spans 13 amino acids. The CDR3 is CASSYGGSYEQYF. Written as DNA, the CDR3 is TGTGCCAGCAGTTACGGCGGCTCCTACGAGCAGTACTTC.

The rearrangement joins TRBV15 to TRBJ1-5; 8 bases agree with TRBD1. This CDR3 is built from 14 residues. Per germline, CDR1 LNHNV and CDR2 YYDKDF (reference sequence). J was trimmed by 6 bases and V by 8 bases; bases with no gene match: 9. For the CDR3, the DNA is TGTGCCACCCGGGGGACAGGAGGTATTCAGCCCCAGCATTTT. It encodes CATRGTGGIQPQHF.

The chain combines TRBV15 with TRBJ2-3, with D possibly TRBD2 on 6 matching bases. V lost 0 bases to trimming and J lost 0 bases, with 7 bases between them. This CDR3 region has 15 residues. From germline, CDR1 is LNHNV and CDR2 YYDKDF (reference sequence). Here the CDR3 DNA reads TGTGCCACCAGCAGAGACGGGACTAGCACAGATACGCAGTATTTT. This gives the protein CATSRDGTSTDTQYF.

The chain has TRBV28 and TRBJ2-7; possibly TRBD1 or TRBD2 for D (5 bases each). The ends were cut back, 6 bases at V and 6 bases at J, with 15 bases in the middle. Germline V gene lookup returns CDR1 MDHEN and CDR2 SYDVKM. This CDR3 has 13 amino acids. DNA of the CDR3: TGTGCCAGCAGACGGCCAACGGGGCGCGAGCAGTACTTC. The encoded protein is CASRRPTGREQYF. The full variable domain, in which reference TRBV28 and TRBJ2-7 provide the parts outside the CDR3, is DVKVTQSSRYLVKRTGEKVFLECVQDMDHENMFWYRQDPGLGLRLIYFSYDVKMKEKGDIPEGYSVSREKKERFSLILESASTNQTSMYLCASRRPTGREQYFGPGTRLTVT.

The chain's CDR3 is CASSARNTEAFF. CDR3 in DNA: TGTGCCAGCTCAGCCAGGAACACTGAAGCTTTCTTT. The V call is TRBV18, the J call TRBJ1-1, with unresolved D. The length of the CDR3 is 12 residues. Trimming took 5 bases from V and 1 from J, leaving 5 bases between them. Germline CDR1 and CDR2: KGHSH and LQKENI.

This clone was found once. The chain uses TRBV14 and TRBJ2-3, with unresolved D. V lost 2 bases and J lost 1, with 10 bases in between. CDR3 length: 15 amino acids. Germline CDR1 SGHDN, CDR2 FVKESK. CDR3 region: CASSQPDPGTDTQYF. In nucleotides, the CDR3 is TGTGCCAGCAGCCAACCCGACCCTGGCACAGATACGCAGTATTTT. Drawing the rest from reference TRBV14 and TRBJ2-3, the complete variable domain is EAGVTQFPSHSVIEKGQTVTLRCDPISGHDNLYWYRRVMGKEIKFLLHFVKESKQDESGMPNNRFLAERTGGTYSTLKVQPAELEDSGVYFCASSQPDPGTDTQYFGPGTRLTVL.

As concerns this clone: This specimen includes other DNA sequences encoding the same CDR3. The chain recombines TRBV27 with TRBJ2-7, with a tentative D call TRBD2 (6 bases). From germline, CDR1 is MNHEY and CDR2 SMNVEV (reference sequence). Deletions cut 5 bases from V and 3 bases from J, with 11 bases between. There are 13 residues in the CDR3. CDR3 in DNA: TGTGCCAGCAGTCTGGAGGGGTACTACGAGCAGTACTTC. This sequence encodes CASSLEGYYEQYF.

V gene TRBV6-5 combines with J gene TRBJ2-5, with TRBD2 matching over 10 bases. V shed 4 bases, J shed 5 bases, and the junction held 7 bases outside the gene matches. Germline lookup yields CDR1 MNHEY and CDR2 SVGAGI. This CDR3 has 15 residues. Written as DNA, the CDR3 is TGTGCCAGCAGTTCGGTTGGAGCGGGAGGGGAGACCCAGTACTTC. This translates into CASSSVGAGGETQYF.

The chain links TRBV6-1 to TRBJ1-5, with D possibly being TRBD1 (5 bases). The CDR3 sequence is 14 residues long. V lost 7 bases and J lost 3, with 13 bases in between. Germline V gene lookup returns CDR1 MNHNS and CDR2 SASEGT. CDR3 sequence reads: CASKAGTVNQPQHF. Here the CDR3 DNA reads TGTGCCAGCAAAGCGGGGACGGTCAATCAGCCCCAGCATTTT.

V gene TRBV7-7 combines with J gene TRBJ2-1; D ambiguous. Trimming shortened V by 5 bases and J by 13 bases, and 12 bases separated the two germline ends. The CDR3 length is 11 residues. In germline, CDR1 is SSHAT, CDR2 FNYEAQ (reference sequence). CDR3 protein: CASSHGPIQFF. The CDR3 DNA reads TGTGCCAGCAGCCACGGACCAATACAGTTCTTC.

The chain has TRBV30 and TRBJ1-2, with unresolved D. Germline V gene data show CDR1 as GTSNPN and CDR2 as SVGIG (reference sequence). The CDR3 is made up of 16 amino acids. The V and J ends lost 1 base and 0 bases respectively, with 15 bases between them. The CDR3 loop is CAWSGQPVSPNYGYTF. CDR3 nucleotides: TGTGCCTGGAGTGGCCAACCTGTCTCCCCTAACTATGGCTACACCTTC.

V and J are TRBV9 and TRBJ1-1, with 9 bases that match TRBD1. Germline V CDR1 and CDR2: SGDLS, YYNGEE. The trim removed 4 bases at V and 5 bases at J, leaving 9 bases unmatched. The CDR3 runs to 15 residues. CDR3 sequence (DNA): TGTGCCAGCAGCCCGAGGACAGGGGAATGGACTGAAGCTTTCTTT. The encoded protein is CASSPRTGEWTEAFF.

This chain connects TRBV7-2 to TRBJ1-5; a possible D gene is TRBD1 (5 bases). V lost 4 bases and J lost 3, with 10 bases in between. Germline V lookup: CDR1 SGHTA, CDR2 FQGNSA. The CDR3 runs 14 residues. DNA for the CDR3: TGTGCCAGCAGCTCTGGGGCCTACAATCAGCCCCAGCATTTT. Translated, it gives CASSSGAYNQPQHF.

A word on this clone: At the DNA level, this CDR3 is encoded by other sequences in the same sample as well. The CDR3 is CASSQEPGRNYEQYF. The CDR3, as DNA: TGCGCCAGCAGCCAAGAACCCGGGAGAAACTACGAGCAGTACTTC. This sequence joins TRBV4-1 and TRBJ2-7; D may be TRBD2 (6 bases). The germline V gene has CDR1 MGHRA and CDR2 YSYEKL. V lost 0 bases to trimming and J lost 3 bases, with 12 bases between them. This CDR3 has 15 amino acids.